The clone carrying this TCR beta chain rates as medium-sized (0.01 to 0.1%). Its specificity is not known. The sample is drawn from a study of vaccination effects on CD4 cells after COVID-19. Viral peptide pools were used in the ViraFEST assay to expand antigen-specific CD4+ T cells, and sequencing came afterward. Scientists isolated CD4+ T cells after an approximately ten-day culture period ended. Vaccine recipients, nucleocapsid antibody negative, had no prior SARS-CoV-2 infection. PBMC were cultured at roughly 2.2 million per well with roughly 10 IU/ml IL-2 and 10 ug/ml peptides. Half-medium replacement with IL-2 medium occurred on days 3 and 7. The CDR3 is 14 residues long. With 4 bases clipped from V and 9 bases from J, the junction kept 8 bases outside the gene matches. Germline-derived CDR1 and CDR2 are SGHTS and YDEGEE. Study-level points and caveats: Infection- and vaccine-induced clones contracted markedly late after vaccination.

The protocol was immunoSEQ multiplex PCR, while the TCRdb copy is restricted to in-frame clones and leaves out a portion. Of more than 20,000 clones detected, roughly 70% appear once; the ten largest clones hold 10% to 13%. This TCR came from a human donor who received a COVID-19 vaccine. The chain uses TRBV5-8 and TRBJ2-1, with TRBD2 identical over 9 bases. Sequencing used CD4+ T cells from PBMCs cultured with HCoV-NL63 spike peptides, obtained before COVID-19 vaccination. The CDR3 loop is CASSHLAGRGEQFF. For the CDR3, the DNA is TGTGCCAGCAGCCATCTAGCGGGGCGTGGTGAGCAGTTCTTC.